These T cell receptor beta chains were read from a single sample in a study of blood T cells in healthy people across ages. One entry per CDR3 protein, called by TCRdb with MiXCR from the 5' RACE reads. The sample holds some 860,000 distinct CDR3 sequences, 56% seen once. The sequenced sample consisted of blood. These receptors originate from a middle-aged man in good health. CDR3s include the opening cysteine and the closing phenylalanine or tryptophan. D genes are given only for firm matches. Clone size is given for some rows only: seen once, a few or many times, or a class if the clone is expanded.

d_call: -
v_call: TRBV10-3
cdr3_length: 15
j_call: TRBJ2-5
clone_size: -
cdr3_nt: TGTGCCATCATGGAGACGGACGGAGCCCAAGAGACCCAGTACTTC
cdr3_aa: CAIMETDGAQETQYF

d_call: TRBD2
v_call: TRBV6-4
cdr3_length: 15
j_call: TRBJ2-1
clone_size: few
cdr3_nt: TGTGCCAGCAGTGGACTAGCGGGGGACTACAATGAGCAGTTCTTC
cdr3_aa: CASSGLAGDYNEQFF

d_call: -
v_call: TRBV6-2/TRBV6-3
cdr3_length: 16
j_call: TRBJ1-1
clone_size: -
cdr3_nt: TGTGCCAGCAGTTTAGGACATCTTACTTCGAACACTGAAGCTTTCTTT
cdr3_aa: CASSLGHLTSNTEAFF

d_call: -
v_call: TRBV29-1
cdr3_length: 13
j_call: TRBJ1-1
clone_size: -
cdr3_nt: TGCAGCGTTCGAACAGAACAGAACACTGAAGCTTTCTTT
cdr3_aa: CSVRTEQNTEAFF

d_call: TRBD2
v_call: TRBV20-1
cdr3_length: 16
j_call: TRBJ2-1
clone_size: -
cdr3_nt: TGCAGTGCTAGTGACAGCGGGGGGGAAGTAGGTGGTGAGCAGTTCTTC
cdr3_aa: CSASDSGGEVGGEQFF

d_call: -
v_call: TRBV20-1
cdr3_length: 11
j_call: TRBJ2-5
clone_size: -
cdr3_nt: TGCAGTGCTTCTCCGGGGGAGACCCAGTACTTC
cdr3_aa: CSASPGETQYF

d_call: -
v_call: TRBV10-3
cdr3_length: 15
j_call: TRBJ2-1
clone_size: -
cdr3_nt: TGTGCCATCAGTGCCCTCGCTGGGGGACCCAATGAGCAGTTCTTC
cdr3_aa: CAISALAGGPNEQFF

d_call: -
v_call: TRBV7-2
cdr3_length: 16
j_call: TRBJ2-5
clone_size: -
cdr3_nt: TGTGCCAGCAGCTTATCTGGGGGGCTTCTAATGGAGACCCAGTACTTC
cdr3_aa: CASSLSGGLLMETQYF

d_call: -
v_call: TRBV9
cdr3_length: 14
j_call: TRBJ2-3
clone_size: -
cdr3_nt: TGTGCCAGCAGCGTAGGATCTGGGGCAGATACGCAGTATTTT
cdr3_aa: CASSVGSGADTQYF

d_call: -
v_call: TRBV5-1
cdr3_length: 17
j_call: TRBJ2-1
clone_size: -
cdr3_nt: TGCGCCAGCAGCTTATCGACAGGCGGGGAATCTTACAATGAGCAGTTCTTC
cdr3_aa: CASSLSTGGESYNEQFF

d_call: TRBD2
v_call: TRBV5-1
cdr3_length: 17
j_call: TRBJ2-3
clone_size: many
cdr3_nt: TGCGCCAGCAGCTCAAAAAGGACTAGCGGGGGGACAGATACGCAGTATTTT
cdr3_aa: CASSSKRTSGGTDTQYF

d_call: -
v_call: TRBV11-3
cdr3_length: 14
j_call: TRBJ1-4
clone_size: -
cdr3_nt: TGTGCCAGCAGCTCCGGGGAGTCCCATGAAAAACTGTTTTTT
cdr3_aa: CASSSGESHEKLFF

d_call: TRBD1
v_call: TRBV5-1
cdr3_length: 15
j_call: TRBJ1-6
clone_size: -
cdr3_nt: TGCGCCAGCAGCACGGACAGGGGACGTAATTCACCCCTCCACTTT
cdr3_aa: CASSTDRGRNSPLHF

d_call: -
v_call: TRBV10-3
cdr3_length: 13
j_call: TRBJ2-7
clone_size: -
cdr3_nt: TGTGCCATCAGTGAGGGCTTGATCTACGAGCAGTACTTC
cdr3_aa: CAISEGLIYEQYF

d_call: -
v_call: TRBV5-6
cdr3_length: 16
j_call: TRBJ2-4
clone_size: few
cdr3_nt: TGTGCCAGCAGCTCGGAAATAACAGGGACCAAAAACATTCAGTACTTC
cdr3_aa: CASSSEITGTKNIQYF

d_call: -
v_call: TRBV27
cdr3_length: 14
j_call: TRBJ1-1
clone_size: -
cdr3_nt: TGTGCCAGCAGCAACTCCGGGGCTCACACTGAAGCTTTCTTT
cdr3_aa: CASSNSGAHTEAFF

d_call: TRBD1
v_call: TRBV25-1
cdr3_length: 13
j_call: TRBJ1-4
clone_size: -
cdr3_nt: TGTGCCAGTACAGGGGTGGGTAATGAAAAACTGTTTTTT
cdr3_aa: CASTGVGNEKLFF

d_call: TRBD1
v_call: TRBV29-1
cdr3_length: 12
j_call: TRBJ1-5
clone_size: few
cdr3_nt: TGCAGCGTCGGACAGGAAAATCAGCCCCAGCATTTT
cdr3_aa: CSVGQENQPQHF

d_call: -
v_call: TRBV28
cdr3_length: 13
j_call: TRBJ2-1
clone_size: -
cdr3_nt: TGTGCCAGCAGTCTCACAAACCCCAATGAGCAGTTCTTC
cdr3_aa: CASSLTNPNEQFF

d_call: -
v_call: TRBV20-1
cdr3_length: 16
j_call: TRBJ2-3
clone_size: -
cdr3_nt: TGCAGTGCCGTTAGTGTACAGGGCCACAACACAGATACGCAGTATTTT
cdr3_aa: CSAVSVQGHNTDTQYF

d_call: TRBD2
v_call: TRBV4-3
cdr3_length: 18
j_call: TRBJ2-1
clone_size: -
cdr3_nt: TGCGCCAGCAGCAAAAGCGGACTAGCGGGCCAAAAAGTCAATGAGCAGTTCTTC
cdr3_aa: CASSKSGLAGQKVNEQFF

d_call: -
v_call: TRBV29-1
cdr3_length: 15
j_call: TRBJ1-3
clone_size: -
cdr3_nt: TGCAGCGTTGCGACAGGCCGGCTCTCTGGAAACACCATATATTTT
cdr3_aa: CSVATGRLSGNTIYF

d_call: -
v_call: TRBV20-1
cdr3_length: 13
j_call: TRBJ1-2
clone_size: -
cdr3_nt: TGCAGTGCTGGACCACTTGCGCGCTATGGCTACACCTTC
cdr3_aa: CSAGPLARYGYTF

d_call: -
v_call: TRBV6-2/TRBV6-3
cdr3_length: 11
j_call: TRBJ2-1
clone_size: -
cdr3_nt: TGTGCCAGCAGTTACTACCATGAGCAGTTCTTC
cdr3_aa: CASSYYHEQFF

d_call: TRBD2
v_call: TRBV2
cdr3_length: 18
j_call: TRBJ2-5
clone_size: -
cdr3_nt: TGTGCCAGCAGTGAAGGTGCGGTGACTAGCCTCTACCAAGAGACCCAGTACTTC
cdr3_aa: CASSEGAVTSLYQETQYF

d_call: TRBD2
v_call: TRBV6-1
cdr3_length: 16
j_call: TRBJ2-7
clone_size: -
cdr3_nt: TGTGCCAGCACGCTGAGTCGTACTAGCGGGAGCTACGAGCAGTACTTC
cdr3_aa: CASTLSRTSGSYEQYF

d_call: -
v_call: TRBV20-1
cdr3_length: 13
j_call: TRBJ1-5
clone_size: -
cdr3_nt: TGCAGTGCTAGCCTCGGAGTGGGGCAGCCCCAGCATTTT
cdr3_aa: CSASLGVGQPQHF

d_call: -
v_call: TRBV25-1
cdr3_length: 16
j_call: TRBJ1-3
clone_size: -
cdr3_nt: TGTGCCAGCAGTGAAAGGCCAAAGGTGTATGGAAACACCATATATTTT
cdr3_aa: CASSERPKVYGNTIYF

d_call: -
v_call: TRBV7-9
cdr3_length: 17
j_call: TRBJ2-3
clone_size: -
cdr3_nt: TGTGCCAGCAGCTCACGGGGGGCAGGGCAAGGCACAGATACGCAGTATTTT
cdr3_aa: CASSSRGAGQGTDTQYF

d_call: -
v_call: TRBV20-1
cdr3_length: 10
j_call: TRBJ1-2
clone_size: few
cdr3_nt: TGCAGTGCTATTCAAGAGGGCTACACCTTC
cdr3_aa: CSAIQEGYTF

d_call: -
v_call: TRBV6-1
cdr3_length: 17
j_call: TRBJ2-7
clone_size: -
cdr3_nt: TGTGCCAGCAGTAGTTACGTTATAGAGAGGAGCTCCTACGAGCAGTACTTC
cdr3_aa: CASSSYVIERSSYEQYF

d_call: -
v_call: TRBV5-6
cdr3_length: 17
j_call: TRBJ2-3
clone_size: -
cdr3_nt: TGTGCCAGCAGCTTGGGGGGGGACCCGTATCCCACAGATACGCAGTATTTT
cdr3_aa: CASSLGGDPYPTDTQYF

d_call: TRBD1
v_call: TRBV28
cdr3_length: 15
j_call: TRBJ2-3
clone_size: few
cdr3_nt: TGTGCCAGCAGTCCCGGACAGGGGTTAGGCGATACGCAGTATTTT
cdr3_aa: CASSPGQGLGDTQYF

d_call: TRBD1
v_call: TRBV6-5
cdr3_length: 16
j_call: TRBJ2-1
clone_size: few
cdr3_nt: TGTGCCAGCAGTTATTCCGGGACAGGGTCTTACAATGAGCAGTTCTTC
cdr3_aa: CASSYSGTGSYNEQFF

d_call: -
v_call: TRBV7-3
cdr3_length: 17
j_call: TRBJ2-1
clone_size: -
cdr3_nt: TGTGCCAGCAGCTTAAACAGGCGGGAAGACTCCTACAATGAGCAGTTCTTC
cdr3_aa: CASSLNRREDSYNEQFF

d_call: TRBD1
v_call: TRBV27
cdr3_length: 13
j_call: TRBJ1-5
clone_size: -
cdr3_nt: TGTGCCAGCAGCAGACAGGGGGACTTGGCCCAGCATTTT
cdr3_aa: CASSRQGDLAQHF

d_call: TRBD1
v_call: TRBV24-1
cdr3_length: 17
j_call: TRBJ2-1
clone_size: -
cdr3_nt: TGTGCCACCAGTGATTCCCCAGGGGGCAACTCCTACAATGAGCAGTTCTTC
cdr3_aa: CATSDSPGGNSYNEQFF

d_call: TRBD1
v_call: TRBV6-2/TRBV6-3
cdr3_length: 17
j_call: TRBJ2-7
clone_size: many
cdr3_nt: TGTGCCAGCAGCAAAAATAGACGGACAGGCCCCTTCTACGAGCAGTACTTC
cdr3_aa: CASSKNRRTGPFYEQYF